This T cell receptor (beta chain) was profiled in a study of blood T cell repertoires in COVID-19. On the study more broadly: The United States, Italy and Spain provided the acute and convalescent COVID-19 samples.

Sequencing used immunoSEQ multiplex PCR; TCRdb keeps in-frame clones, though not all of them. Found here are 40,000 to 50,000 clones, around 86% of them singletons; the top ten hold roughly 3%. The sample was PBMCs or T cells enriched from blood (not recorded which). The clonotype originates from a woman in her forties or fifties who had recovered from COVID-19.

This chain's CDR3 is CASSSAAAAVSGNTIYF. The CDR3 region has the DNA TGTGCCAGCAGTAGCGCCGCAGCCGCTGTCTCTGGAAACACCATATATTTT. The gene calls are TRBV27 and TRBJ1-3; D is undetermined. Germline assignment: CDR1 MNHEY and CDR2 SMNVEV (reference sequence). This CDR3 region has 17 residues. V gave up 5 bases and J gave up 0 bases, with 17 bases separating them.